Listed below are T cell receptor beta chains from one sample, sequenced in a study of spatial heterogeneity in lung cancer. TCRdb reprocessed the 5' RACE reads with MiXCR, giving one entry per CDR3 protein. The data show some 15,000 distinct CDR3 sequences, with roughly 15% seen just once and approximately 37% held by the top ten. Sequences were derived from PBMCs, sampled at surgery. Every receptor here comes from a male donor with early-stage non-small cell lung cancer. CDR3s include the opening cysteine and the closing phenylalanine or tryptophan. Fields, in order: CDR3 length, clone size, J gene, D gene, V gene, CDR3 protein, CDR3 DNA. A D gene is named only where the DNA matches it firmly. Clone size, where shown, is once, few, many, or a class for clones that have expanded.

13 | large | TRBJ1-2 | TRBD1 | TRBV3-1 | CASSFRDSYGYTF | TGTGCCAGCAGCTTCCGGGACAGCTATGGCTACACCTTC
19 | few | TRBJ2-7 | - | TRBV5-5 | CASSPTIPGAGWSTYEQYF | TGTGCCAGCAGCCCGACAATCCCAGGGGCCGGTTGGAGTACGTACGAGCAGTACTTC
17 | many | TRBJ2-3 | TRBD2 | TRBV4-2 | CASSQDRLAGVTDTQYF | TGTGCCAGCAGCCAAGATCGGCTAGCGGGGGTCACAGATACGCAGTATTTT
14 | - | TRBJ2-3 | - | TRBV6-2/TRBV6-3 | CASSSRGAPDTQYF | TGTGCCAGCAGTTCCCGGGGGGCCCCAGATACGCAGTATTTT
16 | - | TRBJ2-1 | - | TRBV11-2 | CASSSPGPPWNNEQFF | TGTGCCAGCAGCTCCCCCGGGCCTCCCTGGAACAATGAGCAGTTCTTC
14 | few | TRBJ1-1 | - | TRBV6-2/TRBV6-3 | CASRAPGAHTEAFF | TGTGCCAGCAGGGCCCCAGGGGCCCACACTGAAGCTTTCTTT
14 | few | TRBJ2-3 | TRBD1 | TRBV20-1 | CSGSGTAGPDTQYF | TGCAGTGGCTCCGGGACAGCCGGTCCAGATACGCAGTATTTT
15 | many | TRBJ2-5 | - | TRBV5-1 | CASSLAEAGPGTQYF | TGCGCCAGCAGCTTGGCAGAAGCGGGCCCGGGGACCCAGTACTTC
15 | hyperexpanded | TRBJ2-3 | - | TRBV4-3 | CASSQEGLPGDTQYF | TGCGCCAGCAGCCAAGAGGGACTCCCGGGAGATACGCAGTATTTT
14 | - | TRBJ1-1 | TRBD1 | TRBV7-9 | CASSIRGRITEAFF | TGTGCCAGCAGCATTAGGGGGCGGATCACTGAAGCTTTCTTT